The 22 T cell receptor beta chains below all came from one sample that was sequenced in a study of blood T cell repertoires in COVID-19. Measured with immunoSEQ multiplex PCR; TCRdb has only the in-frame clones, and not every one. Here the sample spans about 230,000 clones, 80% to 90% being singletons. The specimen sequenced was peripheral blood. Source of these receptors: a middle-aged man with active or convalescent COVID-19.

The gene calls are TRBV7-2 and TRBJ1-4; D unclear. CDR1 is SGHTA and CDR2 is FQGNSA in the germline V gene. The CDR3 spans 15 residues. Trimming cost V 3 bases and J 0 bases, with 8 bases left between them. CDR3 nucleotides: TGTGCCAGCAGCTTGGGCAAGACAACTAATGAAAAACTGTTTTTT. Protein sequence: CASSLGKTTNEKLFF.

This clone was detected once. Written as DNA, the CDR3 is TGTGCCAGCAGCCAAGAACCAGGCGTTACAGATACGCAGTATTTT. The encoded protein is CASSQEPGVTDTQYF. V is TRBV4-2 and J is TRBJ2-3, with unresolved D. The CDR3 extends over 15 amino acids. Trimming stripped 0 bases from V and 3 bases from J, with 10 bases between. CDR1 and CDR2 from the germline V gene are LGHNA and YNFKEQ.

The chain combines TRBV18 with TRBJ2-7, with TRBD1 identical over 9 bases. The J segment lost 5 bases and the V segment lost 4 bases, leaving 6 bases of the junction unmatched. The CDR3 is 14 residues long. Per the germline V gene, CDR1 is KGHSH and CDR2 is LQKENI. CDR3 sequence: CASSLLRDRDEQYF. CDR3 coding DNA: TGTGCCAGCTCACTATTACGGGACAGGGACGAGCAGTACTTC.

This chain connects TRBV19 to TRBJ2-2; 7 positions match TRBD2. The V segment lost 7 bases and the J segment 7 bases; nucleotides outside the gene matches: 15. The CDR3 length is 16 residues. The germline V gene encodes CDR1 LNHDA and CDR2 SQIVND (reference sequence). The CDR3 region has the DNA TGTGCCAGTAATCCGGGAGGCCCGGTTATTGGCGGGGAGCTGTTTTTT. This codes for CASNPGGPVIGGELFF. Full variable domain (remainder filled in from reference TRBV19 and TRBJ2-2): DGGITQSPKYLFRKEGQNVTLSCEQNLNHDAMYWYRQDPGQGLRLIYYSQIVNDFQKGDIAEGYSVSREKKESFPLTVTSAQKNPTAFYLCASNPGGPVIGGELFFGEGSRLTVL.

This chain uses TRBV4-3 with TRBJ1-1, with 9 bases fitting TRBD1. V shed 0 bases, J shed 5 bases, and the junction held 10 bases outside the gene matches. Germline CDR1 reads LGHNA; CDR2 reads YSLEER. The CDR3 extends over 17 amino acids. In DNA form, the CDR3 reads TGCGCCAGCAGCCAAGATGTAGGGAGGACAGGGGTTACTGAAGCTTTCTTT. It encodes CASSQDVGRTGVTEAFF.

The CDR3 bases are TGTGCCAGCAGCTTAGCGCAGGGAAACTATGGCTACACCTTC. Translation gives CASSLAQGNYGYTF. The rearrangement links TRBV7-9 to TRBJ1-2, with a weak D call TRBD1 (5 bases). CDR3 length: 14 amino acids. Germline V gene sequence: CDR1 SEHNR, CDR2 FQNEAQ (reference sequence). V lost 0 bases and J lost 2, with 7 bases in between. The full variable domain, completed using reference TRBV7-9 and TRBJ1-2, is DTGVSQNPRHKITKRGQNVTFRCDPISEHNRLYWYRQTLGQGPEFLTYFQNEAQLEKSRLLSDRFSAERPKGSFSTLEIQRTEQGDSAMYLCASSLAQGNYGYTFGSGTRLTVV.

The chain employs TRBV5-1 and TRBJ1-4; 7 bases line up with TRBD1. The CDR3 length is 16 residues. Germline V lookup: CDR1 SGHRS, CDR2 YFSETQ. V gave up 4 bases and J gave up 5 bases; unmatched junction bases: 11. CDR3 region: CASSAGQTAGNEKLFF. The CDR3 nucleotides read TGCGCCAGCAGCGCGGGACAGACAGCAGGAAATGAAAAACTGTTTTTT.

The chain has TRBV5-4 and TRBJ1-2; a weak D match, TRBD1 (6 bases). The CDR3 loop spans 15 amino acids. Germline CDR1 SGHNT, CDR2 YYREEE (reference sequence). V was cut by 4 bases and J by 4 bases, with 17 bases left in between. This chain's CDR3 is CASSPGTPGTYGYTF. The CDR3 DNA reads TGTGCCAGCAGCCCAGGGACACCTGGGACCTATGGCTACACCTTC.

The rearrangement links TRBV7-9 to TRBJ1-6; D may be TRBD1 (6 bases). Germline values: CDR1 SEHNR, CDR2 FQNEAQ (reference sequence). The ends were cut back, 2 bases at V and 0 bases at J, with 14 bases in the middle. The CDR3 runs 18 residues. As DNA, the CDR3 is TGTGCCAGCAGCTTACAGGGGAGCATGAGCTCCTATAATTCACCCCTCCACTTT. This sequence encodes CASSLQGSMSSYNSPLHF.

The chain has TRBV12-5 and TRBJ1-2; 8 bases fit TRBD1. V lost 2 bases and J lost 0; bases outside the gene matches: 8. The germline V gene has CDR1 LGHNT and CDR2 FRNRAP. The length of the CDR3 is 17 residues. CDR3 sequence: CASGLFGQGPTNYGYTF. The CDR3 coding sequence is TGTGCTAGTGGTTTGTTCGGACAGGGCCCTACTAACTATGGCTACACCTTC.

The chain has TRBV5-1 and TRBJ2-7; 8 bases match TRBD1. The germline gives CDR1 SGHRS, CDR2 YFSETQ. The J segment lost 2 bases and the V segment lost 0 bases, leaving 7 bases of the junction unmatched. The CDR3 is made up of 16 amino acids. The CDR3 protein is CASSLEAGQGAYEQYF. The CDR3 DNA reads TGCGCCAGCAGCTTGGAGGCCGGACAGGGAGCCTACGAGCAGTACTTC.

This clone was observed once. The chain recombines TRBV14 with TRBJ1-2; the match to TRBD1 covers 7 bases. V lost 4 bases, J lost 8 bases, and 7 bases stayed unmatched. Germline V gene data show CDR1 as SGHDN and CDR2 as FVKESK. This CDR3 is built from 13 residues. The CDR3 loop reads CASSRQGGSGYTF. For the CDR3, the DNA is TGTGCCAGCAGCCGACAGGGCGGGTCGGGCTACACCTTC. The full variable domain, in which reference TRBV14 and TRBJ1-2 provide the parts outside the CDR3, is EAGVTQFPSHSVIEKGQTVTLRCDPISGHDNLYWYRRVMGKEIKFLLHFVKESKQDESGMPNNRFLAERTGGTYSTLKVQPAELEDSGVYFCASSRQGGSGYTFGSGTRLTVV.

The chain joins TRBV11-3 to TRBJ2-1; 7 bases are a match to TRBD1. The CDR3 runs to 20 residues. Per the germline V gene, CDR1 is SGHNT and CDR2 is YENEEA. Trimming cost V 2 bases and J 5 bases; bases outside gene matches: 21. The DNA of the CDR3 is TGTGCCAGCAGCTTAAAACGAACAGGGGCCGGGGTCCTCCGTAACAATGAGCAGTTCTTC. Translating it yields CASSLKRTGAGVLRNNEQFF.

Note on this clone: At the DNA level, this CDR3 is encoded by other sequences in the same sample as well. This CDR3 is CASSSGQGSGYTF. The CDR3 bases are TGCGCCAGCAGCTCCGGACAGGGATCTGGCTACACCTTC. The J gene is TRBJ1-2, the V gene TRBV5-1, with TRBD1 matching 8 bases. Losses at the gene ends were 3 bases for V and 7 bases for J; bases not matched to a gene: 5. The CDR3 length is 13 residues. The germline V gene has CDR1 SGHRS and CDR2 YFSETQ.

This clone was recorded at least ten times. DNA of the CDR3: TGTGCCAGCAGAAGGACAGGGGCGGCCTACGAGCAGTACTTC. Residues: CASRRTGAAYEQYF. The gene calls are TRBV2 and TRBJ2-7; 9 bases map to TRBD1. V gave up 6 bases and J gave up 2 bases; unmatched junction bases: 5. In germline, CDR1 is SNHLY, CDR2 FYNNEI. CDR3 length: 14 residues.

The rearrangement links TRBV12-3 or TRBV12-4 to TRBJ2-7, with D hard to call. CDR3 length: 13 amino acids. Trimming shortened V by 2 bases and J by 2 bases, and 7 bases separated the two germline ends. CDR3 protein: CASSLRQAYEQYF. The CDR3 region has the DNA TGTGCCAGCAGTTTAAGACAAGCCTACGAGCAGTACTTC.

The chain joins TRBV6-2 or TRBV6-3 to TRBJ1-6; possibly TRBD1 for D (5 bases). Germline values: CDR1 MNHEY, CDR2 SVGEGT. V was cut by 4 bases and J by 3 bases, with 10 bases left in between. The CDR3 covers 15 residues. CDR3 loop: CASSSGQGYNSPLHF. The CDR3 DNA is TGTGCCAGCAGTTCCGGGCAGGGCTATAATTCACCCCTCCACTTT.

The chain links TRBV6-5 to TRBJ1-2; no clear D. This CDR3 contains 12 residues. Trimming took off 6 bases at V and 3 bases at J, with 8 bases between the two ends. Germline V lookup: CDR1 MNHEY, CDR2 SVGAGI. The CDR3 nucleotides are TGTGCCAGCAGGCGCGGCGACTATGGCTACACCTTC. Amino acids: CASRRGDYGYTF.

The CDR3 region is CASSLIPGQGNEKLFF. The CDR3 region has the DNA TGCGCCAGCAGCCTCATACCGGGACAGGGGAATGAAAAACTGTTTTTT. The rearrangement uses TRBV5-1 and TRBJ1-4, with 10 bases aligning to TRBD1. The V and J ends lost 4 bases and 5 bases, in that order; junction bases with no gene match: 8. The CDR3 has 16 residues. Germline lookup yields CDR1 SGHRS and CDR2 YFSETQ.

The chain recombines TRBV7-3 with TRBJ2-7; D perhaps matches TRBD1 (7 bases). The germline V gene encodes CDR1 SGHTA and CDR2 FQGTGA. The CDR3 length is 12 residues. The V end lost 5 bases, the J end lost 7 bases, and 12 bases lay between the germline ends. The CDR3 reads CASSTGAGEQYF. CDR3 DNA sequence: TGTGCCAGCAGCACAGGGGCGGGGGAGCAGTACTTC.

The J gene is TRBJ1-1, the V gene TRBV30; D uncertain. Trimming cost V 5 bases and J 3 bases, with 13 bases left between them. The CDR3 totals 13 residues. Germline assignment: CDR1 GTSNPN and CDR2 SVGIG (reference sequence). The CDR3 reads CAWETPADTEAFF. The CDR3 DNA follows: TGTGCCTGGGAAACCCCGGCGGACACTGAAGCTTTCTTT.

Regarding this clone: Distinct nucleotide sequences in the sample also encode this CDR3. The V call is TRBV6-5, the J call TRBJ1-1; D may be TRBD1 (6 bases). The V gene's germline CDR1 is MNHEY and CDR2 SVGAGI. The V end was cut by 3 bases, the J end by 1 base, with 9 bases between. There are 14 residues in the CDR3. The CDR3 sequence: CASSYTGRNTEAFF. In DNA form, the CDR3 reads TGTGCCAGCAGTTATACAGGGAGGAACACTGAAGCTTTCTTT.